Below, 7 T cell receptor beta chains from the same sample are listed, as sequenced in a study of T cells in Graves' hyperthyroidism and ophthalmopathy. Researchers took RNA transcripts and amplified the TCR beta CDR3 regions from them. A first-round RT-PCR of the TCR CDR3 used the HTBI primer set. In TCRdb, the multiplex PCR reads were re-called with MiXCR into one record per CDR3 protein. Of hundreds of thousands of distinct CDR3 sequences listed, roughly 13% were seen once; the top ten hold under 7%. The sequenced sample consisted of blood. These receptors all come from a woman aged 25 to 45 with Graves' hyperthyroidism that later progressed to Graves' ophthalmopathy.

This clonotype was recorded at least ten times. The chain is built from TRBV12-3 or TRBV12-4 and TRBJ2-2, with 10 bases that match TRBD1. The CDR3 spans 15 residues. Losses at the gene ends were 4 bases for V and 6 bases for J; bases not matched to a gene: 5. CDR3 nucleotide sequence: TGTGCCAGCAGTTACCGGGACAGGGGTCCCGGGGAGCTGTTTTTT. It specifies CASSYRDRGPGELFF.

This clonotype was counted ten times or more. The chain has TRBV29-1 and TRBJ2-2, with no clear D. Germline values: CDR1 SQVTM, CDR2 ANQGSEA. CDR3 size: 13 residues. The V gene lost 4 bases and the J gene lost 0 bases, with 6 bases spanning the gap. As DNA, the CDR3 is TGCAGCGTTGTTGATGCGAACACCGGGGAGCTGTTTTTT. Its protein is CSVVDANTGELFF.

This clonotype was recorded a few times. This chain links TRBV5-4 with TRBJ2-1, with D possibly TRBD2 on 6 matching bases. From germline, CDR1 is SGHNT and CDR2 YYREEE (reference sequence). The CDR3 length is 15 residues. The V end was cut by 0 bases, the J end by 5 bases, with 12 bases between. CDR3 loop: CASSLVRGLNNEQFF. CDR3 nucleotides: TGTGCCAGCAGCTTGGTGCGCGGACTAAACAATGAGCAGTTCTTC.

This clonotype was seen a handful of times. The chain joins TRBV18 to TRBJ2-6; no firm D call. The CDR3 totals 17 residues. Germline V gene data show CDR1 as KGHSH and CDR2 as LQKENI. Trimming cost V 2 bases and J 2 bases, with 13 bases left between them. The CDR3 is CASSPEVGNAGANVLTF. The CDR3 DNA reads TGTGCCAGCTCACCAGAGGTAGGGAACGCTGGGGCCAACGTCCTGACTTTC. Full variable domain (remainder filled in from reference TRBV18 and TRBJ2-6): NAGVMQNPRHLVRRRGQEARLRCSPMKGHSHVYWYRQLPEEGLKFMVYLQKENIIDESGMPKERFSAEFPKEGPSILRIQQVVRGDSAAYFCASSPEVGNAGANVLTFGAGSRLTVL.

In this sample, this clonotype turned up once. The chain employs TRBV18 and TRBJ2-3, with D unclear. This CDR3 is 13 amino acids long. V lost 3 bases to trimming and J lost 6 bases, with 10 bases between them. Germline CDR1 is KGHSH and CDR2 is LQKENI. The CDR3 protein is CASSPPTPDTQYF. The CDR3 DNA reads TGTGCCAGCTCACCCCCTACCCCCGATACGCAGTATTTT.

The V call is TRBV13, the J call TRBJ2-7; perhaps TRBD2 as D (7 bases). V was shortened by 7 bases and J by 9 bases, with 16 bases between the two germline ends. The germline CDR1 and CDR2 sequences are PRHDT and FYEKMQ (reference sequence). This CDR3 contains 12 residues. The CDR3 DNA sequence: TGTGCCAGCACCTCTGGGGGGGGCGTGCAGTACTTC. Protein sequence: CASTSGGGVQYF.

V and J are TRBV9 and TRBJ2-7; 12 nucleotides align to TRBD2. The CDR3 is 15 residues long. The trim removed 4 bases at V and 4 bases at J, leaving 6 bases unmatched. Germline loops: CDR1 SGDLS, CDR2 YYNGEE. CDR3 amino acids: CASSPQLAGGYEQYF. The CDR3 nucleotides read TGTGCCAGCAGCCCCCAGCTAGCGGGAGGGTACGAGCAGTACTTC.